Below are 9 T cell receptor beta chains sequenced from a single sample in a study of T cell responses to AZD1222 COVID-19 vaccine (dated by TCRdb to the early 2020s). The library came from the immunoSEQ multiplex PCR assay. TCRdb re-hosts the immuneACCESS table, in-frame sequences only. Its copies lack some clones; in the studies checked, an unresolved V gene accounts for under half of them, and the cause for the rest is not known. A total of roughly 200,000 clones appear in this sample, approximately 91% of them only once. Of the sample, 3% to 3.5% falls within the top ten clones. The time point label for this specimen denotes: about 28 days (+/-7) after the second vaccine dose. The sample was peripheral blood, taken 28 days after the second AZD1222 dose. The receptors derive from an adult who received the AZD1222 COVID-19 vaccine.

V usage is TRBV18 and J usage is TRBJ1-4; a weak D match, TRBD1 (6 bases). V was pared by 5 bases and J by 8 bases, with 15 bases between. The CDR3 loop spans 14 amino acids. Germline V gene data show CDR1 as KGHSH and CDR2 as LQKENI. The CDR3 protein is CASSTTGGVEKLFF. CDR3 coding DNA: TGTGCCAGCTCAACGACAGGAGGGGTGGAAAAACTGTTTTTT. The whole variable domain, remainder taken from reference TRBV18 and TRBJ1-4, is NAGVMQNPRHLVRRRGQEARLRCSPMKGHSHVYWYRQLPEEGLKFMVYLQKENIIDESGMPKERFSAEFPKEGPSILRIQQVVRGDSAAYFCASSTTGGVEKLFFGSGTQLSVL.

The chain has TRBV27 and TRBJ2-3; either TRBD1 or TRBD2 may fit D (5 bases each). Per germline, CDR1 MNHEY and CDR2 SMNVEV (reference sequence). This CDR3 spans 11 amino acids. The germline V and J ends were trimmed by 8 bases and 5 bases, with 8 bases remaining between them. The chain's CDR3 is CASGGGDTQYF. The DNA of the CDR3 is TGTGCCAGCGGTGGGGGAGATACGCAGTATTTT.

V is TRBV6-2 or TRBV6-3 and J is TRBJ2-3; 7 bases map to TRBD2. In germline, CDR1 is MNHEY, CDR2 SVGEGT. The ends lost 0 bases at V and 0 bases at J; junction bases unmatched: 6. This CDR3 has 17 amino acids. DNA for the CDR3: TGTGCCAGCAGTTACTCGATGGCTAGCGGTAGCACAGATACGCAGTATTTT. This encodes CASSYSMASGSTDTQYF.

CDR3 nucleotides: TGTGCCAGTAGTCTAGGAACAGGGGGGACTGAAGCTTTCTTT. Protein product: CASSLGTGGTEAFF. V and J are TRBV19 and TRBJ1-1, with 8 bases lining up with TRBD1. The ends lost 5 bases at V and 5 bases at J; junction bases unmatched: 7. The CDR3 has 14 residues. The germline V gene has CDR1 LNHDA and CDR2 SQIVND (reference sequence).

The gene calls are TRBV30 and TRBJ2-2, with TRBD1 identical over 7 bases. From germline, CDR1 is GTSNPN and CDR2 SVGIG (reference sequence). The CDR3 is made up of 14 amino acids. V shed 4 bases, J shed 1 base, and the junction held 3 bases outside the gene matches. Written as DNA, the CDR3 is TGTGCCTGGATAGACAGGGTGAACACCGGGGAGCTGTTTTTT. Protein sequence: CAWIDRVNTGELFF.

This clone was detected a few times. This chain joins TRBV5-1 and TRBJ2-2; TRBD2 might be the D (5 bases). CDR3 length equals 18 residues. Looked up from germline, CDR1 is SGHRS and CDR2 is YFSETQ. The germline V and J ends were trimmed by 0 bases and 6 bases, with 21 bases remaining between them. For the CDR3, the DNA is TGCGCCAGCAGCTTGGGGCCGAGTCGAGGGTTGGGATCCGGGGAGCTGTTTTTT. Residues: CASSLGPSRGLGSGELFF.

Points on this clone: The same CDR3 is also encoded by other DNA sequences in this sample. This chain links TRBV7-2 with TRBJ1-5; 8 bases agree with TRBD1. CDR3 length: 15 amino acids. Germline loops: CDR1 SGHTA, CDR2 FQGNSA. Germline trimming cut 5 bases from V and 0 bases from J; bases unmatched to any gene: 3. The CDR3 reads CASSLGTGSNQPQHF. Here the CDR3 DNA reads TGTGCCAGCAGCCTGGGGACAGGTAGCAATCAGCCCCAGCATTTT.

The chain has TRBV28 and TRBJ1-5, with a possible D match to TRBD1 (6 bases). The CDR3 contains 16 residues. The V gene lost 2 bases and the J gene lost 2 bases, with 13 bases spanning the gap. The germline V gene encodes CDR1 MDHEN and CDR2 SYDVKM. The CDR3 DNA reads as TGTGCCAGCAGTTTAGAAACAGGGTCGGGCAATCAGCCCCAGCATTTT. Translated, it gives CASSLETGSGNQPQHF.

The rearrangement uses TRBV11-2 and TRBJ2-1, with a possible D match to TRBD1 (5 bases). Per germline, CDR1 SGHAT and CDR2 FQNNGV. The CDR3 spans 18 residues. Trimming stripped 5 bases from V and 0 bases from J, with 20 bases between. CDR3 sequence reads: CASSRRVSPRGSYNEQFF. The DNA for the CDR3 is TGTGCCAGCAGCCGTAGGGTTTCTCCAAGGGGCTCCTACAATGAGCAGTTCTTC.